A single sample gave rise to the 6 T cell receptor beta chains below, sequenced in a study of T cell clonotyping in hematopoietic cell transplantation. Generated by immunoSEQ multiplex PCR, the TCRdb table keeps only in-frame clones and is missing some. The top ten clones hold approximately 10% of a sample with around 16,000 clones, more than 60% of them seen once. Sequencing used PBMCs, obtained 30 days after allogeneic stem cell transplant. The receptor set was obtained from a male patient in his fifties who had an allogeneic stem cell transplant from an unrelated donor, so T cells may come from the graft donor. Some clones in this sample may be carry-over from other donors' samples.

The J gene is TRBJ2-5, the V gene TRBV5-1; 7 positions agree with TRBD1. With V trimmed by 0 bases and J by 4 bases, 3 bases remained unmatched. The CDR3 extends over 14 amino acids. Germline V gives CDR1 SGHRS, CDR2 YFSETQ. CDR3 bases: TGCGCCAGCAGCTTGGCTCGACAGGGAGAGACCCAGTACTTC. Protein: CASSLARQGETQYF.

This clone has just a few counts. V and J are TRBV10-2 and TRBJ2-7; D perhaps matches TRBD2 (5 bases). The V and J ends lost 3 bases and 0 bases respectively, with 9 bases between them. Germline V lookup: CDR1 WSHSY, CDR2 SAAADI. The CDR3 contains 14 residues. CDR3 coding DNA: TGCGCCAGCAGTGAACCCGGGGACTCCTACGAGCAGTACTTC. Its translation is CASSEPGDSYEQYF.

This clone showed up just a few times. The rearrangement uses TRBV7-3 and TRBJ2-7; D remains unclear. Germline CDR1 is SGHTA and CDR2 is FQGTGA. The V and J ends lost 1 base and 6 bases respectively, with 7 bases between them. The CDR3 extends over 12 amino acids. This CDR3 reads CASSLMGGEQYF. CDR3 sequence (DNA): TGTGCCAGCAGCTTAATGGGTGGCGAGCAGTACTTC.

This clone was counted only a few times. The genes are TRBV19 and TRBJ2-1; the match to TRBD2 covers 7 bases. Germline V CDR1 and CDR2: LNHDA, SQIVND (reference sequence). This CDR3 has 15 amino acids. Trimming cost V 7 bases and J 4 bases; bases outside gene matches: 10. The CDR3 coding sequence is TGTGCCAGTAAATTAGCGGGTGGACCTTACAATGAGCAGTTCTTC. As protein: CASKLAGGPYNEQFF.

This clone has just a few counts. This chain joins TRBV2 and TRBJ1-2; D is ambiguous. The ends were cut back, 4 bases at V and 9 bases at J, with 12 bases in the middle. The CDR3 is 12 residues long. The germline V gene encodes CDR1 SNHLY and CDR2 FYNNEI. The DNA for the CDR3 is TGTGCCAGCAGTGCGGAGGGATTGCGCTACACCTTC. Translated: CASSAEGLRYTF.

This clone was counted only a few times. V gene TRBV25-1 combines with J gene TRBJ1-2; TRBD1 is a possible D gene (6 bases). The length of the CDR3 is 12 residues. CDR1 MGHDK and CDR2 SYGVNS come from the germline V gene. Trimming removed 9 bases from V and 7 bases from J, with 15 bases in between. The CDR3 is CASHTGLGGYTF. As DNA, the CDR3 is TGTGCCAGTCACACAGGGTTAGGTGGCTACACCTTC.